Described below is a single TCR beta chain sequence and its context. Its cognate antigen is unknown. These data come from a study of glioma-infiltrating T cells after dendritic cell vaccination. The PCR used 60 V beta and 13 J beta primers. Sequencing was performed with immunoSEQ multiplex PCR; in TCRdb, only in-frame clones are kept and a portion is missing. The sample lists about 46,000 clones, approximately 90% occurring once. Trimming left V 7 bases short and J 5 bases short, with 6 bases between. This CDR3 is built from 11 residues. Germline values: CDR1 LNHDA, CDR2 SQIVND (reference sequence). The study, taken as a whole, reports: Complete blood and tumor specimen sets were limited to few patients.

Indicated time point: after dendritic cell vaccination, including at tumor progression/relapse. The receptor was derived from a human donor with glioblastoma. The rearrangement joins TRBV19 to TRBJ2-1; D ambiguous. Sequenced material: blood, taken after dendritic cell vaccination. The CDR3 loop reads CASIADNEQFF. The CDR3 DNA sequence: TGTGCCAGTATCGCAGACAATGAGCAGTTCTTC.